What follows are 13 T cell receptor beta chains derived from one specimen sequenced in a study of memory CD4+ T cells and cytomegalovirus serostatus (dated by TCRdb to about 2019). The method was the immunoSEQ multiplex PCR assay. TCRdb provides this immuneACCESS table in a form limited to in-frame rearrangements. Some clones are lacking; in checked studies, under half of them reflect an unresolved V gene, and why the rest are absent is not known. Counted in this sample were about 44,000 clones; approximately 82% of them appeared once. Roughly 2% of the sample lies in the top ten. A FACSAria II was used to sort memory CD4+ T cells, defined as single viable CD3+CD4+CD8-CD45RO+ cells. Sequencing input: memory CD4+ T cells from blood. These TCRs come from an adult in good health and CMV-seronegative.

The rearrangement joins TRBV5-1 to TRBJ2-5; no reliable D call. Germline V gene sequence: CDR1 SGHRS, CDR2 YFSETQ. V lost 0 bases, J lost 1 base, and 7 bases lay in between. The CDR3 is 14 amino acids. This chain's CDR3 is CASSLVISQETQYF. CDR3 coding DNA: TGCGCCAGCAGCTTGGTTATATCCCAAGAGACCCAGTACTTC.

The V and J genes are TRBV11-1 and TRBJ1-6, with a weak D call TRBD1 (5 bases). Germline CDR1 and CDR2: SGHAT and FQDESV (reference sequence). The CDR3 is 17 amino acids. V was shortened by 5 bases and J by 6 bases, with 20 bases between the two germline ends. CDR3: CASSPFDGADTNSPLHF. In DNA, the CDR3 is TGTGCCAGCAGCCCGTTTGACGGGGCAGACACTAATTCACCCCTCCACTTT. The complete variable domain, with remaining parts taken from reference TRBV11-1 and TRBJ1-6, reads EAEVAQSPRYKITEKSQAVAFWCDPISGHATLYWYRQILGQGPELLVQFQDESVVDDSQLPKDRFSAERLKGVDSTLKIQPAELGDSAMYLCASSPFDGADTNSPLHFGNGTRLTVT.

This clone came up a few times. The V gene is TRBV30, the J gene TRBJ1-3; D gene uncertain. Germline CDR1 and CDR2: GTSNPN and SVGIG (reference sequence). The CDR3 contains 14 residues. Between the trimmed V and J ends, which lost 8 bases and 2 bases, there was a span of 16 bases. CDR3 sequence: CAGSWGTAGNTIYF. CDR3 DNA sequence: TGTGCCGGGTCGTGGGGTACTGCTGGAAACACCATATATTTT.

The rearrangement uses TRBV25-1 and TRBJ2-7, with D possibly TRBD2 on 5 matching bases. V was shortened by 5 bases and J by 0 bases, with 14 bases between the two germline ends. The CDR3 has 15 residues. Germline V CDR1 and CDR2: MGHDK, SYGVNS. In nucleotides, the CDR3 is TGTGCCAGCAGTAACGGACCGGGGAGCTCCTACGAGCAGTACTTC. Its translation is CASSNGPGSSYEQYF.

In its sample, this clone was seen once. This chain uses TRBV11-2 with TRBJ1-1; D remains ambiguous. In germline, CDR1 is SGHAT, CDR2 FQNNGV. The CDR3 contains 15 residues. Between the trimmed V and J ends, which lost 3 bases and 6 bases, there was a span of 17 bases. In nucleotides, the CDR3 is TGTGCCAGCAGCTTCCTGGCGGCAGGATACTCTGAAGCTTTCTTT. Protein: CASSFLAAGYSEAFF.

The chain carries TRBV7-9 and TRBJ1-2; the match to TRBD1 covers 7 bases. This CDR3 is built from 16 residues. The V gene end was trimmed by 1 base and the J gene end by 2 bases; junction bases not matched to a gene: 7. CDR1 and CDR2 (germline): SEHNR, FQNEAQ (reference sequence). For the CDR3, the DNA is TGTGCCAGCAGCTTAGAAGAGTGGACAGGCAACTATGGCTACACCTTC. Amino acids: CASSLEEWTGNYGYTF.

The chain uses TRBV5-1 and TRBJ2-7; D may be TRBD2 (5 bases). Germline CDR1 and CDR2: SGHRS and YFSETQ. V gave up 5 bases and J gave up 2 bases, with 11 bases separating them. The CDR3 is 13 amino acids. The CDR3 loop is CASRGEAAYEQYF. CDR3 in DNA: TGCGCCAGCAGGGGAGAGGCGGCCTACGAGCAGTACTTC.

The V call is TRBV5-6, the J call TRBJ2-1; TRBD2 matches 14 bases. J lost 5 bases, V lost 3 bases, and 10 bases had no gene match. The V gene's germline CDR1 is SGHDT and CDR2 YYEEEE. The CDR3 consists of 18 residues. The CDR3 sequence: CASSSPGLAGVPDNEQFF. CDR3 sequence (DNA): TGTGCCAGCAGCTCCCCGGGACTAGCGGGGGTGCCCGACAATGAGCAGTTCTTC.

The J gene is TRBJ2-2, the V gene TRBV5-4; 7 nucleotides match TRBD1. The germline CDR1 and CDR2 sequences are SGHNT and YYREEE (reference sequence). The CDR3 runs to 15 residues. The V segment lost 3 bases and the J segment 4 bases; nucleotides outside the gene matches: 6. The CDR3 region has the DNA TGTGCCAGCAGCTCCGACAGGGTAGTCACCGGGGAGCTGTTTTTT. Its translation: CASSSDRVVTGELFF.

In DNA form, the CDR3 reads TGTGCCAGTAGTATGGGTACAAGATTACCTGTACGGGGCCAGAAGAACACTGAAGCTTTCTTT. Encoded protein: CASSMGTRLPVRGQKNTEAFF. V usage is TRBV19 and J usage is TRBJ1-1; tentative D call: TRBD1 (5 bases). Germline values: CDR1 LNHDA, CDR2 SQIVND (reference sequence). The CDR3 runs 21 residues. V lost 3 bases, J lost 1 base, and 30 bases lay in between. The full variable domain, its missing parts supplied by reference TRBV19 and TRBJ1-1, is DGGITQSPKYLFRKEGQNVTLSCEQNLNHDAMYWYRQDPGQGLRLIYYSQIVNDFQKGDIAEGYSVSREKKESFPLTVTSAQKNPTAFYLCASSMGTRLPVRGQKNTEAFFGQGTRLTVV.

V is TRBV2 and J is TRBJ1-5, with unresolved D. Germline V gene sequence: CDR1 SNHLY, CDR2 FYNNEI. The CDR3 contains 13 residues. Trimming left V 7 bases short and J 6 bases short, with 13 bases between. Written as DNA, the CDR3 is TGTGCCAGCAAGGTTTGGGAAGGTCAGCCCCAGCATTTT. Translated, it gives CASKVWEGQPQHF.

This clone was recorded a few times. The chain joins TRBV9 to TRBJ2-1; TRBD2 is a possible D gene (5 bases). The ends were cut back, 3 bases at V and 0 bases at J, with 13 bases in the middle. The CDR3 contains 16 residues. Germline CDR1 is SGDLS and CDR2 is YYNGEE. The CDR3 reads CASSESADSSYNEQFF. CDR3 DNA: TGTGCCAGCAGCGAATCAGCGGATAGCTCCTACAATGAGCAGTTCTTC.

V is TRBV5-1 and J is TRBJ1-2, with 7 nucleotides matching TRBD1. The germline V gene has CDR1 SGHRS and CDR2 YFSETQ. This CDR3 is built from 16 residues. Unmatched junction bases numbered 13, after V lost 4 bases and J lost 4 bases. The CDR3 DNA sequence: TGCGCCAGCAGCCCTGGGAATCAGGGGGGTGGCTATGGCTACACCTTC. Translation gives CASSPGNQGGGYGYTF.